This TCR beta chain was profiled in a study of regulatory T cells in long-lasting Graves disease. This clonotype has a count of ten or more. Relying on iRepertoire HTBI primers and Arm-PCR of CDR3 regions, the team built TCR beta libraries. TCRdb re-called the multiplex PCR reads with MiXCR, one entry per CDR3 protein. This table holds around 500,000 distinct CDR3 sequences, less than 25% found once. V gave up 2 bases and J gave up 7 bases, with 15 bases separating them. This CDR3 is 14 amino acids long. Germline CDR1 is DFQATT and CDR2 is SNEGSKA (reference sequence). Noted time point: persistent/refractory GD, antithyroid drugs over 5 years with positive TRAb. PBMCs were the source of the RNA used for TCR sequencing.

The chain carries TRBV20-1 and TRBJ1-5; D perhaps matches TRBD1 (6 bases). The TCR was taken from a female donor with Graves disease. The sequencing used peripheral blood mononuclear cells (PBMCs), collected when the disease was refractory, from a patient treated with antithyroid drugs. The DNA of the CDR3 is TGCAGTGCTAGAAAGGGGGGAGAGGTGCAGCCCCAGCATTTT. It encodes CSARKGGEVQPQHF.